The 14 T cell receptor beta chains below all came from one sample that was sequenced in a study of T cell changes during pregnancy in multiple sclerosis. This table comes from immunoSEQ multiplex PCR, and its TCRdb copy is limited to in-frame clones, with some not included. The sample holds tens of thousands of clones; around nine tenths are singletons and the top ten take less than 8%. The sequenced sample was CD8+ T cells from peripheral blood mononuclear cells, obtained after pregnancy. These receptors were collected from a female donor with multiple sclerosis, enrolled in a pregnancy study.

V gene TRBV7-3 combines with J gene TRBJ2-1, with no clear D. The V gene's germline CDR1 is SGHTA and CDR2 FQGTGA. V was trimmed by 5 bases and J by 0 bases, leaving 11 bases between them. The CDR3 extends over 15 amino acids. Here the CDR3 reads CASSPALSSYNEQFF. In DNA, the CDR3 is TGTGCCAGCAGCCCCGCCCTAAGCTCCTACAATGAGCAGTTCTTC.

The chain has TRBV9 and TRBJ2-7; D is unresolved. Trimming shortened V by 4 bases and J by 0 bases, and 11 bases separated the two germline ends. This CDR3 region has 14 residues. The V gene's germline CDR1 is SGDLS and CDR2 YYNGEE. The DNA of the CDR3 is TGTGCCAGCAGCCCTCGTCTGTACTCCTACGAGCAGTACTTC. The encoded protein is CASSPRLYSYEQYF.

This clone was found once. The V and J genes are TRBV27 and TRBJ2-6; D is unclear. Germline values: CDR1 MNHEY, CDR2 SMNVEV (reference sequence). The V end was cut by 5 bases, the J end by 0 bases, with 14 bases between. CDR3 length: 17 amino acids. In nucleotides, the CDR3 is TGTGCCAGCAGTCCCCCTCCACAGAACTCTGGGGCCAACGTCCTGACTTTC. Translation: CASSPPPQNSGANVLTF.

The chain links TRBV19 to TRBJ2-7, with TRBD1 matching over 9 bases. The CDR3 runs to 13 residues. Losses at the gene ends were 11 bases for V and 3 bases for J; bases not matched to a gene: 8. The germline gives CDR1 LNHDA, CDR2 SQIVND (reference sequence). DNA of the CDR3: TGTGCCTCCCGGGACAGGGAGGGCTACGAGCAGTACTTC. This sequence encodes CASRDREGYEQYF.

The chain is built from TRBV4-3 and TRBJ1-1; D possibly corresponds to TRBD1 (5 bases). Germline assignment: CDR1 LGHNA and CDR2 YSLEER. Trimming took off 0 bases at V and 4 bases at J, with 15 bases between the two ends. This CDR3 spans 16 amino acids. Here the CDR3 reads CASSQDLGGAGTEAFF. The CDR3, as DNA: TGCGCCAGCAGCCAAGATTTGGGGGGTGCGGGCACTGAAGCTTTCTTT.

The chain carries TRBV5-4 and TRBJ1-2; 8 bases agree with TRBD1. The CDR3 consists of 13 residues. Germline CDR1 reads SGHNT; CDR2 reads YYREEE (reference sequence). V gave up 3 bases and J gave up 6 bases; unmatched junction bases: 4. The CDR3 is CASSSDREDGYTF. In DNA form, the CDR3 reads TGTGCCAGCAGCTCGGACAGGGAGGATGGCTACACCTTC.

This rearrangement joins TRBV11-3 to TRBJ2-2; 7 bases map to TRBD2. Germline CDR1 SGHNT, CDR2 YENEEA. With V trimmed by 6 bases and J by 8 bases, 12 bases remained unmatched. This CDR3 region has 15 residues. The CDR3 loop is CASSSLWEGPGELFF. The CDR3 DNA reads as TGTGCCAGCAGTTCCCTGTGGGAGGGCCCGGGGGAGCTGTTTTTT.

V and J are TRBV9 and TRBJ2-7; 10 bases map to TRBD1. J was trimmed by 5 bases and V by 5 bases; bases with no gene match: 1. The CDR3 extends over 12 amino acids. CDR1 and CDR2 from the germline V gene are SGDLS and YYNGEE. The CDR3, as DNA: TGTGCCAGCAGGGGGACAGGGGACGAGCAGTACTTC. This gives the protein CASRGTGDEQYF.

This chain links TRBV25-1 with TRBJ2-7, with 7 nucleotides matching TRBD1. The length of the CDR3 is 14 residues. Germline CDR1 MGHDK, CDR2 SYGVNS. V lost 2 bases and J lost 5; bases outside the gene matches: 6. CDR3 amino acids: CASSEGGRGNEQYF. The DNA for the CDR3 is TGTGCCAGCAGTGAAGGAGGCAGGGGGAACGAGCAGTACTTC.

CDR3 in DNA: TGTGCCAGCAGTGATTTAACTAGCGGGACTAATGAGCAGTTCTTC. As protein: CASSDLTSGTNEQFF. The chain employs TRBV6-1 and TRBJ2-1, with TRBD2 matching over 10 bases. The CDR3 extends over 15 amino acids. The germline V gene encodes CDR1 MNHNS and CDR2 SASEGT. V gave up 3 bases and J gave up 7 bases; unmatched junction bases: 6.

The chain employs TRBV7-9 and TRBJ2-7, with D perhaps matching TRBD2 (5 bases). From germline, CDR1 is SEHNR and CDR2 FQNEAQ (reference sequence). The CDR3 length is 14 residues. V gave up 4 bases and J gave up 5 bases, with 15 bases separating them. CDR3 in amino acids: CASSSPWRSNEQYF. CDR3 DNA sequence: TGTGCCAGCAGCTCCCCTTGGAGGAGCAACGAGCAGTACTTC.

The rearrangement joins TRBV6-6 to TRBJ1-2; 8 bases map to TRBD1. The CDR3 runs to 14 residues. Germline V CDR1 and CDR2: MNHNY, SVGAGI (reference sequence). Losses at the gene ends were 4 bases for V and 3 bases for J; bases not matched to a gene: 4. CDR3 sequence reads: CASSWGQDHYGYTF. The CDR3 nucleotides read TGTGCCAGCAGTTGGGGACAGGATCACTATGGCTACACCTTC.

The chain recombines TRBV21-1 with TRBJ2-1; TRBD1, as called in the table, went unchecked against the DNA. TRBV21-1 is flagged as a pseudogene. This CDR3 has 16 residues. This CDR3 is CASSKAARLSYNEQFF. In nucleotides, the CDR3 is TGTGCCAGCAGCAAAGCCGCCAGGCTCTCCTACAATGAGCAGTTCTTC.

This chain connects TRBV30 to TRBJ2-7; D uncertain. Germline loops: CDR1 GTSNPN, CDR2 SVGIG (reference sequence). The CDR3 is made up of 15 amino acids. V gave up 0 bases and J gave up 3 bases, with 15 bases separating them. CDR3 region: CAWSVTWRLFYEQYF. The CDR3 DNA sequence: TGTGCCTGGAGTGTAACCTGGCGGCTGTTCTACGAGCAGTACTTC.